This TCR beta chain stems from a study of blood T cell repertoires in COVID-19. CDR1 is SGHAT, CDR2 FQNNGV, per germline. CDR3 length equals 14 residues. The V end was cut by 1 base, the J end by 4 bases, with 11 bases between. Participant-given clinical history determined each cohort assignment. Using immunoSEQ multiplex PCR, the repertoire was profiled, and TCRdb retains in-frame clones only, with some absent. The sample has more than 250,000 clones, roughly 80% seen once; the top ten hold roughly 4.7%. Source material: PBMCs or T cells enriched from blood (not recorded which). The V and J genes are TRBV11-2 and TRBJ2-7; weak D call: TRBD2 (6 bases). The clonotype was recovered from a man in his forties who had been exposed to COVID-19. CDR3 coding DNA: TGTGCCAGCAGCTTAGCGGGGACTTCATACGAGCAGTACTTC. Amino acids: CASSLAGTSYEQYF.